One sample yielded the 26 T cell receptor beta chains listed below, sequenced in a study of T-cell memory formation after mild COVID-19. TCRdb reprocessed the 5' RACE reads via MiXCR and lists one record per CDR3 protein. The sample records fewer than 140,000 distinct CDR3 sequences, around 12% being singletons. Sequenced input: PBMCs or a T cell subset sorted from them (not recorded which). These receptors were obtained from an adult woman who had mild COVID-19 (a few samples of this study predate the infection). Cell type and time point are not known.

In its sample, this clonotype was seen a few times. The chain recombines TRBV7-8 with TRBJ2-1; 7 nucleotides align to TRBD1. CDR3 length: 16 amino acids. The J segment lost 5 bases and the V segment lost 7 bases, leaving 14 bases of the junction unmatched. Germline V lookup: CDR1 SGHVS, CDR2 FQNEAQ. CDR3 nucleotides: TGTGCCAGCACCCTCCCGGAAGGGGGCATGAACAATGAGCAGTTCTTC. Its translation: CASTLPEGGMNNEQFF.

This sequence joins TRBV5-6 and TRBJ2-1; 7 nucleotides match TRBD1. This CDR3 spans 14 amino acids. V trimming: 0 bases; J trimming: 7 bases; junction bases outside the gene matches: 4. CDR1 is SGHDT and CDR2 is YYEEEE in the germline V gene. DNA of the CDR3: TGTGCCAGCAGCTTGGAGGGGGCTATGAATGAGCAGTTCTTC. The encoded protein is CASSLEGAMNEQFF.

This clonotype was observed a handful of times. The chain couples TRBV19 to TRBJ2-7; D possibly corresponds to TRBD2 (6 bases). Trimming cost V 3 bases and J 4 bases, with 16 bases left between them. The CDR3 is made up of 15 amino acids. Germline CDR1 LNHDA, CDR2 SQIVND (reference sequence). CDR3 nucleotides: TGTGCCAGTAGTATCGAGGCGGGAAGTACGTACGAGCAGTACTTC. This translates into CASSIEAGSTYEQYF. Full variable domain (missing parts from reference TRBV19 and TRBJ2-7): DGGITQSPKYLFRKEGQNVTLSCEQNLNHDAMYWYRQDPGQGLRLIYYSQIVNDFQKGDIAEGYSVSREKKESFPLTVTSAQKNPTAFYLCASSIEAGSTYEQYFGPGTRLTVT.

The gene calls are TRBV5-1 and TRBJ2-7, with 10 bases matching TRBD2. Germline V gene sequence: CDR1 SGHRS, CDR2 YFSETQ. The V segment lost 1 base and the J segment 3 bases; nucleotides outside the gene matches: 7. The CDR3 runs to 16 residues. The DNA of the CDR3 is TGCGCCAGCAGCTTGACTAGCGGGACCGGGGGCTACGAGCAGTACTTC. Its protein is CASSLTSGTGGYEQYF.

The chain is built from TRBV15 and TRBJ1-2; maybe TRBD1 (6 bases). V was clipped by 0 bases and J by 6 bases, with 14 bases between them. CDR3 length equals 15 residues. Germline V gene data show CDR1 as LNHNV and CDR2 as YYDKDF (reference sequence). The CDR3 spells CATSRDRTAEDGYTF. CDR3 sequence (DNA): TGTGCCACCAGCAGAGATAGGACAGCCGAAGATGGCTACACCTTC.

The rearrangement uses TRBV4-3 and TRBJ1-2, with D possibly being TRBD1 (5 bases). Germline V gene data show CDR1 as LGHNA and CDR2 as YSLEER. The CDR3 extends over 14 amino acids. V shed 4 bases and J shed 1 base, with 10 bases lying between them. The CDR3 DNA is TGCGCCAGCAGCCCCCAGACAGATAACTATGGCTACACCTTC. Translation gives CASSPQTDNYGYTF.

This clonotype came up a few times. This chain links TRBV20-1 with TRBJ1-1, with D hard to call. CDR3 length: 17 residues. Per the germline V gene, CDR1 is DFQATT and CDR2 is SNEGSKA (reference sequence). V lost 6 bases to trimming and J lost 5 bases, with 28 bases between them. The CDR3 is CSAINKDSYPYYTEAFF. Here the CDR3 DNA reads TGCAGTGCCATTAACAAGGACTCGTACCCATACTATACTGAAGCTTTCTTT.

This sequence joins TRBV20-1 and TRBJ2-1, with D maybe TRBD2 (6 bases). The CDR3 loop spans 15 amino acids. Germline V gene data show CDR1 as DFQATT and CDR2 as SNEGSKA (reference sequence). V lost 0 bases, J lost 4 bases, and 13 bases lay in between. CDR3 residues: CSARDTGLFYNEQFF. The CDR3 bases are TGCAGTGCTAGAGATACCGGACTATTTTACAATGAGCAGTTCTTC.

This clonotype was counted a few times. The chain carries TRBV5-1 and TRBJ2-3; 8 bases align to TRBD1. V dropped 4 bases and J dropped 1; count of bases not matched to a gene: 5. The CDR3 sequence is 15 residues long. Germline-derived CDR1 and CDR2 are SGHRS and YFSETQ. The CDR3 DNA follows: TGCGCCAGCAGCACCGGACAGGGAGGCACAGATACGCAGTATTTT. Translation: CASSTGQGGTDTQYF.

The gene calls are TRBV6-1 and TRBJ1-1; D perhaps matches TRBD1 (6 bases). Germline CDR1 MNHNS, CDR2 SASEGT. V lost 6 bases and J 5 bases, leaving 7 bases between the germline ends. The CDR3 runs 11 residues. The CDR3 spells CASSQGTEAFF. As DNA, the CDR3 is TGTGCCAGCAGCCAGGGGACTGAAGCTTTCTTT.

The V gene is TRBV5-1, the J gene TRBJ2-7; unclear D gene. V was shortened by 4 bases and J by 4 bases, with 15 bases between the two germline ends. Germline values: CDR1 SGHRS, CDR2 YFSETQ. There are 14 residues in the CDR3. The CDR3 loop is CASSPESRRYEQYF. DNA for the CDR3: TGCGCCAGCAGCCCCGAATCCCGCCGTTACGAGCAGTACTTC.

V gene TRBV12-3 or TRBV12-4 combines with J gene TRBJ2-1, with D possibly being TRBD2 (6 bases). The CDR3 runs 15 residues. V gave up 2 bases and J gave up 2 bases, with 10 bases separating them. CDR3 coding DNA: TGTGCCAGCAGTTTATGGCGGGATCCCTACAATGAGCAGTTCTTC. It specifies CASSLWRDPYNEQFF.

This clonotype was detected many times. CDR3 sequence (DNA): TGTGCCAGCAGCTTCACAGGGGGGGTCTTTAAGTATGGCTACACCTTC. Its translation is CASSFTGGVFKYGYTF. The chain links TRBV7-2 to TRBJ1-2, with TRBD1 identical over 8 bases. J gave up 5 bases and V 3 bases, and 11 bases lay outside the gene matches. Per germline, CDR1 SGHTA and CDR2 FQGNSA. This CDR3 is 16 amino acids long.

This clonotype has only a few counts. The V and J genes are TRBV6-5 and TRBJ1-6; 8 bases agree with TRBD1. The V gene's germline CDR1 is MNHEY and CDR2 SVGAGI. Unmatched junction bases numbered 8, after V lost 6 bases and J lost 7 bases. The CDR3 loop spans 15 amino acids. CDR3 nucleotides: TGTGCCAGCAGCGATCAGGGGGCAATGAATTCACCCCTCCACTTT. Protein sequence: CASSDQGAMNSPLHF.

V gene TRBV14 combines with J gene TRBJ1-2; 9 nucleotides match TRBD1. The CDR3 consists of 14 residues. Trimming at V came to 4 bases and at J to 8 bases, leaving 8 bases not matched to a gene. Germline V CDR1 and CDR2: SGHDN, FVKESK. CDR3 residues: CASSRRGTGRGYTF. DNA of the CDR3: TGTGCCAGCAGCCGTCGCGGGACAGGGCGCGGCTACACCTTC.

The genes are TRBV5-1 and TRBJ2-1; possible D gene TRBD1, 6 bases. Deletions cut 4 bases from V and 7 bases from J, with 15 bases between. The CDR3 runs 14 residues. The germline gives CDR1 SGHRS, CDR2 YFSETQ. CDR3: CASSPQGSINEQFF. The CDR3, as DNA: TGCGCCAGCAGCCCACAGGGTAGTATTAATGAGCAGTTCTTC. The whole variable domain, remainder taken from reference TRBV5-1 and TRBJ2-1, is KAGVTQTPRYLIKTRGQQVTLSCSPISGHRSVSWYQQTPGQGLQFLFEYFSETQRNKGNFPGRFSGRQFSNSRSEMNVSTLELGDSALYLCASSPQGSINEQFFGPGTRLTVL.

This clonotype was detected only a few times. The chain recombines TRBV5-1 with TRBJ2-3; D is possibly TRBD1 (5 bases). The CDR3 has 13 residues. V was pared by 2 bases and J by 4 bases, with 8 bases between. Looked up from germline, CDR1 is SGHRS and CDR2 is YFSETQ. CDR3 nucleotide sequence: TGCGCCAGCAGCTTAAGGGGTGCAGATACGCAGTATTTT. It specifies CASSLRGADTQYF.

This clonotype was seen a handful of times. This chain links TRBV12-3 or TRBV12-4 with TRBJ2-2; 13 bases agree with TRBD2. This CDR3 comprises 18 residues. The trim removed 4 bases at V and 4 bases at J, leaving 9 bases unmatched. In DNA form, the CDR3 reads TGTGCCAGCAGTTCCTGGACTAGCGGGAGCATGGGCACCGGGGAGCTGTTTTTT. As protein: CASSSWTSGSMGTGELFF.

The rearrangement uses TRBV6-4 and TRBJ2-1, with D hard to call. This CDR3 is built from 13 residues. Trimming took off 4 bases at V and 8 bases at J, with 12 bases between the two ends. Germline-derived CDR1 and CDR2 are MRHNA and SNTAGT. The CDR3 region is CASSGVRFDEQFF. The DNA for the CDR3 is TGTGCCAGCAGTGGGGTCCGGTTCGATGAGCAGTTCTTC.

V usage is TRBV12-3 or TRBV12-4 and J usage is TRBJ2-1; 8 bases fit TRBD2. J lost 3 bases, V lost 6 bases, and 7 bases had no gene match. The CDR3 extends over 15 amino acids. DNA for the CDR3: TGTGCCAGCAGGCAACTAGCGGTCATCTACAATGAGCAGTTCTTC. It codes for CASRQLAVIYNEQFF.

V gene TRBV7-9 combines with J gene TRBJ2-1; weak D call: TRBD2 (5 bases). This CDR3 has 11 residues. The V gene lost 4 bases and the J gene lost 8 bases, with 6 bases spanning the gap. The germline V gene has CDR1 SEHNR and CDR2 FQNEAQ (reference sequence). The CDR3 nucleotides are TGTGCCAGCAGCTCTAGCTATGAGCAGTTCTTC. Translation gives CASSSSYEQFF.

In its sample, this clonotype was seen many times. CDR3 residues: CALAGPYNEQFF. The CDR3 DNA reads as TGTGCACTAGCGGGACCATACAATGAGCAGTTCTTC. The chain links TRBV2 to TRBJ2-1; 10 bases match TRBD2. CDR1 and CDR2 from the germline V gene are SNHLY and FYNNEI. The CDR3 length is 12 residues.

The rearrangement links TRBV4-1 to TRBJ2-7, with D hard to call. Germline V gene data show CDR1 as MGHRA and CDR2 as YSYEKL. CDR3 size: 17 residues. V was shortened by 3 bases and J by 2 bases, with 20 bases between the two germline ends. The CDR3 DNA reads TGCGCCAGCAGCCAGGAAAGCAGAGGTGATTCACCCTACGAGCAGTACTTC. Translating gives CASSQESRGDSPYEQYF.

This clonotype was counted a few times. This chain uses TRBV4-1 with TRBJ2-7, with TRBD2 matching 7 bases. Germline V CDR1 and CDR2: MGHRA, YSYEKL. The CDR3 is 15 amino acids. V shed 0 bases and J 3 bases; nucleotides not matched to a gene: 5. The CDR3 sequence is CASSQEGGMHYEQYF. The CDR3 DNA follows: TGCGCCAGCAGCCAAGAGGGGGGGATGCACTACGAGCAGTACTTC.

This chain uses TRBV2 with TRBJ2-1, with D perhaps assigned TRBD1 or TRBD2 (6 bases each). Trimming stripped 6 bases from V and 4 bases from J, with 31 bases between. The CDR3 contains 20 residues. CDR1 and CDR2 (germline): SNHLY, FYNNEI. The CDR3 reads CASRAVGGAGSLRFYNEQFF. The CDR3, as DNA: TGTGCCAGCAGAGCTGTGGGGGGCGCTGGCTCCCTCCGGTTTTACAATGAGCAGTTCTTC.

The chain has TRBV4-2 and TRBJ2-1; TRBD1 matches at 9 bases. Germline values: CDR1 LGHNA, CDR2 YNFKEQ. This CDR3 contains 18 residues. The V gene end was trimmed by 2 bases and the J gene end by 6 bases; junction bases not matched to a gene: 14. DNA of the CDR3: TGTGCCAGCAGCCAAACCGGTGGGGGGACAGGGAAGGTCAATGAGCAGTTCTTC. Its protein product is CASSQTGGGTGKVNEQFF.